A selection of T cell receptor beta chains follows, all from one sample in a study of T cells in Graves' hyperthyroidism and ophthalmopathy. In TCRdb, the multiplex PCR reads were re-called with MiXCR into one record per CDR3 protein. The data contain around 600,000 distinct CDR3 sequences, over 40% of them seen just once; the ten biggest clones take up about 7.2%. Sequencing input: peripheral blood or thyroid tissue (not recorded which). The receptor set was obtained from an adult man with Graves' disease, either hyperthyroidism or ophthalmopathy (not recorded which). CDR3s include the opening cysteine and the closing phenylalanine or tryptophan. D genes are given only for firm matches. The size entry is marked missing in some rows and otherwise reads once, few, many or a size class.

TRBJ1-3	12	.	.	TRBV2	TGTGCCAGCAGTGCGGGAGGAAACACCATATATTTT	CASSAGGNTIYF
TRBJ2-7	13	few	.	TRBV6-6	TGTGCCAGCAGTACCCGCCAGGGTTCCGAGCAGTACTTC	CASSTRQGSEQYF
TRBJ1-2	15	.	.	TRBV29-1	TGCAGCGTTGGGGACTGGGGCCGAACTAACTATGGCTACACCTTC	CSVGDWGRTNYGYTF
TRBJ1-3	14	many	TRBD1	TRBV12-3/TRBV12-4	TGTGCCAGCAGTCCACTACAGGGGATGAACACCATATATTTT	CASSPLQGMNTIYF
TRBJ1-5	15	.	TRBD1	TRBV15	TGTGCCACCAGCAAGGGGACAGGGGGAAGCCAGCCCCAGCATTTT	CATSKGTGGSQPQHF
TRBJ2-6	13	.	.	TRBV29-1	TGCAGCGTTGAAGAGGGGCGGGGCCGGACTGAAGCTTTC	CSVEEGRGRTEAF
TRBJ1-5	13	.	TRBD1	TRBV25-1	TGTGCCGGCAGGGGGGGTGGCAATCAGCCCCAGCATTTT	CAGRGGGNQPQHF
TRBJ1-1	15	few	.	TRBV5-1	TGCGCCAGCAGCTTGGCCGGCAATATGAACACTGAAGCTTTCTTT	CASSLAGNMNTEAFF
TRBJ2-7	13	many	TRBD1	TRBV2	TGTGCCAGCGAATGGGACAGGTCCTACGAGCAGTACTTC	CASEWDRSYEQYF
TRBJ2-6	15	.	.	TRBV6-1	TGTGCCAGCAGAGAGGAGCGCTCTGGGGCCAACGTCCTGACTTTC	CASREERSGANVLTF
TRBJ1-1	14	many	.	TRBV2	TGTGCCAGCAGTGGGGCTTTGGCGAACACTGAAGCTTTCTTT	CASSGALANTEAFF
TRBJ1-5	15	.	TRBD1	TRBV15	TGTGCCACCAGCAGCCAAGGACAGGGAGGCCAGCCCCAGCATTTT	CATSSQGQGGQPQHF
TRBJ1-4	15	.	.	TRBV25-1	TGTGCCAACAGTGACCGGGGGTTGGGGACAGAAAAACTGTTTTTT	CANSDRGLGTEKLFF
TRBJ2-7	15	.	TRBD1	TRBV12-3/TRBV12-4	TGTGCCAGCAGTTTAGAAGGGACAGGGGCGGTCGAGCAGTACTTC	CASSLEGTGAVEQYF
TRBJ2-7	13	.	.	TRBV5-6	TGTGCCAGCAGCCAAGAAGGCGGAAACGAGCAGTACTTC	CASSQEGGNEQYF
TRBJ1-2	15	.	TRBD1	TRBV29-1	TGCAGCAGTTTGGCCACGGGACAGGGGAACTATGGCTACACCTTC	CSSLATGQGNYGYTF
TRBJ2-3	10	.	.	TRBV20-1	TGCAGTGCTAGCACAGATACGCAGTATTTT	CSASTDTQYF
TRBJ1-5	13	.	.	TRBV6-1	TGTGCCAGCCTGACGGGGGCGGATCAGCCCCAGCATTTT	CASLTGADQPQHF
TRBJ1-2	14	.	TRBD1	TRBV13	TGTGCCAGCGGTAGGGACAGCTTTTTCTATGGCTACACCTTC	CASGRDSFFYGYTF
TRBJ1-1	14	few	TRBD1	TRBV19	TGTGCCAGTAGTCCGCCCAGGGGGCGGAATGAAGCTTTCTTT	CASSPPRGRNEAFF
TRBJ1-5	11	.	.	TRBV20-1	TGCAGTGTATACAGGGATCAGCCCCAGCATTTT	CSVYRDQPQHF
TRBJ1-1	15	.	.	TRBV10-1	TGCGCCAGCAGTGAGTCGCTTCAGGGTCAACCTGAAGCTTTCTTT	CASSESLQGQPEAFF
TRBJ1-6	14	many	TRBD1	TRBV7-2	TGTGCCAGCAGCTTCAGGGGGACGGAATCACCCCTCCACTTT	CASSFRGTESPLHF